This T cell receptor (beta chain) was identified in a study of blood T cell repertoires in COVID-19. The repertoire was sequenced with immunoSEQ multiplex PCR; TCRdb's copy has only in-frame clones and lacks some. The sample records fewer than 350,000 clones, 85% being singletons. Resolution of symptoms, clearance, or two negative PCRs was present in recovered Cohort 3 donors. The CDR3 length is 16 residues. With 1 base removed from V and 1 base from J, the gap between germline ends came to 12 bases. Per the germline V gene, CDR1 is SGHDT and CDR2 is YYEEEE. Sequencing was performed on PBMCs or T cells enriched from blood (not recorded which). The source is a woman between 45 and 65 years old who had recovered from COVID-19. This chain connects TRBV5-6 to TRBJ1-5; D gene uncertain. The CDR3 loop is CASSLRVAGSNQPQHF. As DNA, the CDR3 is TGTGCCAGCAGCTTGAGGGTAGCGGGGAGCAATCAGCCCCAGCATTTT.